This T cell receptor (beta chain) was sequenced during a study of blood T cell repertoires in COVID-19. TCRdb keeps only in-frame clones here, not all; method: immunoSEQ multiplex PCR. Found here are roughly 170,000 clones, around four fifths of them singletons; the top ten hold around 7.6%. The origin of this receptor is a middle-aged man who had recovered from COVID-19. The sequencing sample was made of peripheral blood.

Written as DNA, the CDR3 is TGTGCCAGCAGCTTGGCCGGGTTCACCGGGGAGCTGTTTTTT. Protein sequence: CASSLAGFTGELFF. J is TRBJ2-2 and V is TRBV5-4; unclear D gene. The CDR3 runs to 14 residues. Per the germline V gene, CDR1 is SGHNT and CDR2 is YYREEE (reference sequence). The V end lost 0 bases, the J end lost 4 bases, and 7 bases lay between the germline ends.